This paragraph reports one T cell receptor (beta chain). What it recognizes is unknown. This sample is part of a study of CD8 T cells in Susac syndrome. Study-wide results and limits: A relatively small number of individuals underwent TCR sequencing and HLA analysis.

Random hexamers primed reverse transcription of roughly 0.45 to 1 ug RNA. Amplification of TCR beta CDR3 spanned 54 Vbeta and 13 Jbeta via immunoSEQ multiplex PCR. TCRdb re-called the immunoSEQ multiplex PCR reads through MiXCR, storing one row per CDR3 protein. Of 200,000 or so distinct CDR3 sequences in the sample, 90% to 95% were seen once. The CDR3 sequence is 17 residues long. V was pared by 5 bases and J by 1 base, with 18 bases between. Per the germline V gene, CDR1 is SEHNR and CDR2 is FQNEAQ (reference sequence). This chain links TRBV7-9 with TRBJ2-1; D unclear. The TCR comes from a human donor with multiple sclerosis. The sequencing sample was made of CD4+ T cells from PBMCs. CDR3 in amino acids: CASSPLGWVSSYNEQFF. Written as DNA, the CDR3 is TGTGCCAGCAGCCCCCTGGGCTGGGTGTCGTCCTACAATGAGCAGTTCTTC. Full variable domain (remainder filled in from reference TRBV7-9 and TRBJ2-1): DTGVSQNPRHKITKRGQNVTFRCDPISEHNRLYWYRQTLGQGPEFLTYFQNEAQLEKSRLLSDRFSAERPKGSFSTLEIQRTEQGDSAMYLCASSPLGWVSSYNEQFFGPGTRLTVL.